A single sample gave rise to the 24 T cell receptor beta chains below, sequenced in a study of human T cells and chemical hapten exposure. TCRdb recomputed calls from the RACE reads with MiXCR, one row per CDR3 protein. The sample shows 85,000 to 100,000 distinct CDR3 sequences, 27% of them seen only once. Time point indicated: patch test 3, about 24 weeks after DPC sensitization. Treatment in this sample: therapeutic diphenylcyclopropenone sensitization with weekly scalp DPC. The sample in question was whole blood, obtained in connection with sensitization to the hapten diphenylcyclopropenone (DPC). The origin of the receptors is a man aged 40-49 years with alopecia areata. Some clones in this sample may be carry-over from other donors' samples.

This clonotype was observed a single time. The CDR3 here is CSAIAGTGHTEAFF. In nucleotides, the CDR3 is TGCAGTGCTATCGCGGGGACAGGGCACACTGAAGCTTTCTTT. This rearrangement joins TRBV20-1 to TRBJ1-1, with TRBD1 matching over 9 bases. Unmatched junction bases numbered 6, after V lost 4 bases and J lost 3 bases. Germline CDR1 DFQATT, CDR2 SNEGSKA (reference sequence). The CDR3 consists of 14 residues.

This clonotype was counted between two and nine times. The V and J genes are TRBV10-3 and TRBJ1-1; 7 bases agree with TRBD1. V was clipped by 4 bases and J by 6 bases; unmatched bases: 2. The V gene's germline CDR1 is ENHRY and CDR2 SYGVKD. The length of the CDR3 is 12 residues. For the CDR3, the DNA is TGTGCCATCAGTGCCGGGACAGCTGAAGCTTTCTTT. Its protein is CAISAGTAEAFF.

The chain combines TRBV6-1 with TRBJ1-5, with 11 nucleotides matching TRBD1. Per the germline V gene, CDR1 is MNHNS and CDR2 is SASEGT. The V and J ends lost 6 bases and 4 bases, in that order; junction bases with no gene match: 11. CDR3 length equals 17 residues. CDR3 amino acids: CASRVGRDRGTNQPQHF. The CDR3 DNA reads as TGTGCCAGCAGGGTGGGACGGGACAGGGGGACGAATCAGCCCCAGCATTTT.

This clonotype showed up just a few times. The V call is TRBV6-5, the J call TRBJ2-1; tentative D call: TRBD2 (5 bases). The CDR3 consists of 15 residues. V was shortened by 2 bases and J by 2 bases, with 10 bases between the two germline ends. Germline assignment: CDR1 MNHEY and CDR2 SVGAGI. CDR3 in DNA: TGTGCCAGCAGTTACGGACTGGGAACCTACAATGAGCAGTTCTTC. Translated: CASSYGLGTYNEQFF.

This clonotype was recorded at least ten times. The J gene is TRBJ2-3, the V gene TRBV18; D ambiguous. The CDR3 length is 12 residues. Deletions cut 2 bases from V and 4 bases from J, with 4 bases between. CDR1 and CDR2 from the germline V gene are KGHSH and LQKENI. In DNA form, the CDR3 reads TGTGCCAGCTCACCAAGCGCAGATACGCAGTATTTT. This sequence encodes CASSPSADTQYF.

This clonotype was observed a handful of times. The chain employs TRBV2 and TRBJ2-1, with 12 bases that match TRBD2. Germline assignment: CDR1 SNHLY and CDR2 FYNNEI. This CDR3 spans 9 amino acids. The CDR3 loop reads CVGLAGQFF. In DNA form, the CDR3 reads TGTGTGGGACTAGCGGGTCAGTTCTTC.

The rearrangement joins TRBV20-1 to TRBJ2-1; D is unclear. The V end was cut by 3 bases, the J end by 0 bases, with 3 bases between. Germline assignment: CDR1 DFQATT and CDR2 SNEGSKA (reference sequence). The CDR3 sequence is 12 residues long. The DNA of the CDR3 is TGCAGTGCTAGGGGCTCCTACAATGAGCAGTTCTTC. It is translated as CSARGSYNEQFF.

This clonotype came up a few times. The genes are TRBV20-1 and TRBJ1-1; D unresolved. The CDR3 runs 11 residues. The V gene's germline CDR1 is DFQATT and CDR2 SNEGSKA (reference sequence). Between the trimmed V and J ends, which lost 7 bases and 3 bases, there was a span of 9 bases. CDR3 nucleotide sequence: TGCAGTGTCAGCGGTGACACTGAAGCTTTCTTT. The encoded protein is CSVSGDTEAFF.

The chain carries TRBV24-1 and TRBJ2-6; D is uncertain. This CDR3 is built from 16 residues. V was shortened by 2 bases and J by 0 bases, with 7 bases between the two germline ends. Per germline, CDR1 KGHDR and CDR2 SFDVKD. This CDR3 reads CATSDSSVSGANVLTF. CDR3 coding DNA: TGTGCCACCAGTGATTCTTCAGTCTCTGGGGCCAACGTCCTGACTTTC.

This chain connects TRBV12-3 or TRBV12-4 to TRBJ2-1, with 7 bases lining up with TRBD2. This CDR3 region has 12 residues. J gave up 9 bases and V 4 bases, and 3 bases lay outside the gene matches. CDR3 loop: CASSSTSREQFF. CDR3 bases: TGTGCCAGCAGTTCGACTAGCCGTGAGCAGTTCTTC.

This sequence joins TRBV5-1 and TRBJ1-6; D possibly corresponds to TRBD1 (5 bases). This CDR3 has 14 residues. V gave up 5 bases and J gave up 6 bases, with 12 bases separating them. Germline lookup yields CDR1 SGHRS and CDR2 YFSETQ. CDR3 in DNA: TGCGCCAGCAGTCGACAGCTTCCTAATTCACCCCTCCACTTT. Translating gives CASSRQLPNSPLHF.

CDR3 nucleotide sequence: TGTGCCAGCCGCTCGATAGGCACTGAAGCTTTCTTT. Translation: CASRSIGTEAFF. The gene calls are TRBV6-5 and TRBJ1-1; D ambiguous. CDR3 length: 12 amino acids. Trimming cost V 8 bases and J 4 bases, with 11 bases left between them. In germline, CDR1 is MNHEY, CDR2 SVGAGI.

This CDR3 reads CASSKGGPPGEQYF. CDR3 sequence (DNA): TGTGCCAGCAGCAAAGGGGGACCGCCCGGCGAGCAGTACTTC. The gene calls are TRBV28 and TRBJ2-7, with a weak D call TRBD1 (6 bases). Trimming removed 6 bases at V and 6 bases at J, with 18 bases between. Germline assignment: CDR1 MDHEN and CDR2 SYDVKM. The CDR3 runs 14 residues.

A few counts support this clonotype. CDR3 bases: TGTGCCAGCTCACCACCCGGGACCAACCTAGGCAACTATGGCTACACCTTC. Translated, it gives CASSPPGTNLGNYGYTF. The V call is TRBV18, the J call TRBJ1-2, with D tentatively TRBD1 (5 bases). V was cut by 0 bases and J by 2 bases, with 16 bases left in between. The CDR3 runs 17 residues. From germline, CDR1 is KGHSH and CDR2 LQKENI.

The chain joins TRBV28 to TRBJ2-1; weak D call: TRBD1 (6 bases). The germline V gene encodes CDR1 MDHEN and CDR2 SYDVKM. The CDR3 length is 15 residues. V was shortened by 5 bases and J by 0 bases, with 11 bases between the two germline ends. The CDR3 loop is CASSGQPLSYNEQFF. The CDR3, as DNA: TGTGCCAGCAGTGGACAGCCACTCTCCTACAATGAGCAGTTCTTC.

CDR3 bases: TGTGCCAGCTCACCACCGGGGGCGAGCTCCTACGAGCAGTACTTC. It encodes CASSPPGASSYEQYF. The chain uses TRBV18 and TRBJ2-7, with D maybe TRBD1 (6 bases). The CDR3 has 15 amino acids. The V and J ends lost 0 bases and 0 bases respectively, with 9 bases between them. Germline-derived CDR1 and CDR2 are KGHSH and LQKENI.

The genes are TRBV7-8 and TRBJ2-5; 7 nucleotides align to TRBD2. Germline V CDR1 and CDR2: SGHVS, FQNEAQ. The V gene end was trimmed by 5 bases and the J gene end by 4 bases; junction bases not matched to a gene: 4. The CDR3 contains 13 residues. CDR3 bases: TGTGCCAGCAGCACTCCGGGGGGAGAGACCCAGTACTTC. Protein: CASSTPGGETQYF.

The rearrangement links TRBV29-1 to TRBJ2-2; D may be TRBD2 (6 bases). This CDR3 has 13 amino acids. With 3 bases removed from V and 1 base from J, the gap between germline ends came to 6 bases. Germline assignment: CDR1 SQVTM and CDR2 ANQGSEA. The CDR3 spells CSVDSGNTGELFF. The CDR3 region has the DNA TGCAGCGTTGATAGCGGGAACACCGGGGAGCTGTTTTTT.

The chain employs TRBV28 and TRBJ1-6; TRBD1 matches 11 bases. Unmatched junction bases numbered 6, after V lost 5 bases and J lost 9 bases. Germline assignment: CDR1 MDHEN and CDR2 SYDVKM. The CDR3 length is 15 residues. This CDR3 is CASSHGQGARSPLHF. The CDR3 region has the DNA TGTGCCAGCAGTCACGGACAGGGGGCGCGTTCACCCCTCCACTTT. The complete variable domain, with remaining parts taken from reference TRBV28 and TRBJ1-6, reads DVKVTQSSRYLVKRTGEKVFLECVQDMDHENMFWYRQDPGLGLRLIYFSYDVKMKEKGDIPEGYSVSREKKERFSLILESASTNQTSMYLCASSHGQGARSPLHFGNGTRLTVT.

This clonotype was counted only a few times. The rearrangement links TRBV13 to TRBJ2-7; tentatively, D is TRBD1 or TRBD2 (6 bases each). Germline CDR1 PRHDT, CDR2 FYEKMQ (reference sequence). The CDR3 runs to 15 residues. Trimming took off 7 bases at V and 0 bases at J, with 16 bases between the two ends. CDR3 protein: CASKKGGRSSYEQYF. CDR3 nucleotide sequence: TGTGCCAGCAAAAAGGGGGGCAGGAGCTCCTACGAGCAGTACTTC.

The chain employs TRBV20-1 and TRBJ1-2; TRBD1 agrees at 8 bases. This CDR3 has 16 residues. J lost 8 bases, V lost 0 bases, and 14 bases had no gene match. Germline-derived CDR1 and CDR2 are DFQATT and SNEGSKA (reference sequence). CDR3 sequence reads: CSAREPRLTGVRGYTF. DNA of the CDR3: TGCAGTGCTAGAGAACCCCGACTGACAGGGGTGCGAGGCTACACCTTC.

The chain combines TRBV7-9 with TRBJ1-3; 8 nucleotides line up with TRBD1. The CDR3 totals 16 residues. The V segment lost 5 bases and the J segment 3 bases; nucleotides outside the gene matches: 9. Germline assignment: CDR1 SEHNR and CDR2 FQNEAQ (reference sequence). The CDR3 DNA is TGTGCCAGCAGCCATCGGACAGGGCAACTTGGAAACACCATATATTTT. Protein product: CASSHRTGQLGNTIYF.

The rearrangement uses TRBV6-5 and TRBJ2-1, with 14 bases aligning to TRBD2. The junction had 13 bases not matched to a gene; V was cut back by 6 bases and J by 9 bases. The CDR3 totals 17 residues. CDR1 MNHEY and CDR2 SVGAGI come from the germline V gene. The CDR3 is CASRTTGTSGRLSEQFF. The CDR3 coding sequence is TGTGCCAGCAGAACTACCGGGACTAGCGGGAGATTGAGTGAGCAGTTCTTC.

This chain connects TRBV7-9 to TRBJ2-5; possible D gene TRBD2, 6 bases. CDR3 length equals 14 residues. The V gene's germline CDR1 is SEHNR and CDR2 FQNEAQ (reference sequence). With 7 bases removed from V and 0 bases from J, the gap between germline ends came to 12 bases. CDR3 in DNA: TGTGCCAGCACCCCGGCGGGGTACCAAGAGACCCAGTACTTC. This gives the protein CASTPAGYQETQYF. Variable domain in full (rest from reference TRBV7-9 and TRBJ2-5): DTGVSQNPRHKITKRGQNVTFRCDPISEHNRLYWYRQTLGQGPEFLTYFQNEAQLEKSRLLSDRFSAERPKGSFSTLEIQRTEQGDSAMYLCASTPAGYQETQYFGPGTRLLVL.